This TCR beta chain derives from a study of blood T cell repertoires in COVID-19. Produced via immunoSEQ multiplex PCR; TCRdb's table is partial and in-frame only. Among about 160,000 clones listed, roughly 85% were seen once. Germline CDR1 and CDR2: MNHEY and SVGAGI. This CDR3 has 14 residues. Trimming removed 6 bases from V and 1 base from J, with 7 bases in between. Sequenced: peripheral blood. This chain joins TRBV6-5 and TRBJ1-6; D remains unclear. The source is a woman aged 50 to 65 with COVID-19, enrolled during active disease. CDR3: CASSARSYNSPLHF. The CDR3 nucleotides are TGTGCCAGCAGCGCCCGGTCCTATAATTCACCCCTCCACTTT.